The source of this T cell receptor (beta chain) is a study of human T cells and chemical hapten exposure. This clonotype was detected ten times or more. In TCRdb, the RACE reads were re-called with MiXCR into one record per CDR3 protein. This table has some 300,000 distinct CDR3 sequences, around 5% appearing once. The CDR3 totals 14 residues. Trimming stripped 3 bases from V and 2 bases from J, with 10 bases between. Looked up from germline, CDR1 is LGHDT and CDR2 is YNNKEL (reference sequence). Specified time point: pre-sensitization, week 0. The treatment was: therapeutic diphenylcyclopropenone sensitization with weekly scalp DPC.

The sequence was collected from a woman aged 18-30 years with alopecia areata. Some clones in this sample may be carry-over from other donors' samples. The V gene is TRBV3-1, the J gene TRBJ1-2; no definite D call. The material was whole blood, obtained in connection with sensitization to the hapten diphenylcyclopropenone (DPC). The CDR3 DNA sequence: TGTGCCAGCAGCCAGTTCCTAGAGAACTATGGCTACACCTTC. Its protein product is CASSQFLENYGYTF.